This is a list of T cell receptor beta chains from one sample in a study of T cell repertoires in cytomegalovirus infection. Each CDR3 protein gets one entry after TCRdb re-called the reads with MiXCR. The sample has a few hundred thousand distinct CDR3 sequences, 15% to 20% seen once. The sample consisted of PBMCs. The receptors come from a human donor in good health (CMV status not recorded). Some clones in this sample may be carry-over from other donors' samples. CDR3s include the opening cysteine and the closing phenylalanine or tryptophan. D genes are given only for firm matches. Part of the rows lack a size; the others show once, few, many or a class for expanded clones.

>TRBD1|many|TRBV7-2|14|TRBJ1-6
CASRSGTGDSPLHF
TGTGCCAGCAGAAGTGGGACAGGGGACTCACCCCTCCACTTT
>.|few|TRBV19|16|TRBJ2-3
CASSTPDATRTDTQYF
TGTGCCAGTAGTACCCCGGACGCTACCAGGACAGATACGCAGTATTTT
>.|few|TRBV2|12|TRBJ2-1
CASSDSVDEQFF
TGTGCCAGCAGTGACTCCGTCGATGAGCAGTTCTTC
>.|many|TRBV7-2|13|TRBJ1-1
CASSPRRTAEAFF
TGTGCCAGCAGCCCCCGGCGGACTGCTGAAGCTTTCTTT
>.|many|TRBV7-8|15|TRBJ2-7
CASSLAEGLWYEQYF
TGTGCCAGCAGCTTAGCGGAGGGGCTCTGGTACGAGCAGTACTTC
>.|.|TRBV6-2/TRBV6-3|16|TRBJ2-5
CASSYEGRTPRETQYF
TGTGCCAGCAGTTACGAGGGGCGGACCCCCCGGGAGACCCAGTACTTC
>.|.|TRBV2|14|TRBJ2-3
CASSDRVFVDTQYF
TGTGCCAGCAGTGACAGGGTGTTTGTGGATACGCAGTATTTT
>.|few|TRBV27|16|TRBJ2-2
CASSLGQRRSTGELFF
TGTGCCAGCAGTTTGGGCCAGCGGCGGAGCACCGGGGAGCTGTTTTTT
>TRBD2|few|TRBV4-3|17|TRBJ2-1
CASSQEWRASGYNEQFF
TGCGCCAGCAGCCAAGAATGGCGCGCTAGCGGTTACAATGAGCAGTTCTTC
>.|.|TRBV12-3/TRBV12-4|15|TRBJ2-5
CASSLTDQNQETQYF
TGTGCCAGCAGCCTCACTGACCAAAACCAAGAGACCCAGTACTTC
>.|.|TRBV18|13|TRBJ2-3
CASSFDPTDTQYF
TGTGCCAGCTCATTCGACCCCACAGATACGCAGTATTTT
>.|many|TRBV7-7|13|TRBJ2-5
CASSLRAIETQYF
TGTGCCAGCAGCTTACGGGCTATCGAGACCCAGTACTTC
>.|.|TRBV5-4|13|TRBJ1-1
CASSWGMGTEAFF
TGTGCCAGCAGCTGGGGGATGGGCACTGAAGCTTTCTTT
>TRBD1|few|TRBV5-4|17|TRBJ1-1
CASRLRGTGVINTEAFF
TGTGCCAGCAGATTACGCGGGACAGGGGTTATAAACACTGAAGCTTTCTTT
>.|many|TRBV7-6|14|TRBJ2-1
CASSLAGSYNEQFF
TGTGCCAGCAGCTTAGCGGGTTCCTACAATGAGCAGTTCTTC
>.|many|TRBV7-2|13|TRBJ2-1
CASSLPGPTEQFF
TGTGCCAGCAGCTTACCAGGCCCAACTGAGCAGTTCTTC
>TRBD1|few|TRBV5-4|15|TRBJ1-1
CASSQGQGVYNEAFF
TGTGCCAGCAGCCAAGGACAGGGGGTTTATAATGAAGCTTTCTTT
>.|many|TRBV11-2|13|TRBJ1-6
CASSAGLGSPLHF
TGTGCCAGCAGCGCAGGGTTGGGTTCACCCCTCCACTTT
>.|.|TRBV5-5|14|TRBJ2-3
CASTVDGSGDTQYF
TGTGCCAGCACCGTGGACGGGAGTGGAGATACGCAGTATTTT
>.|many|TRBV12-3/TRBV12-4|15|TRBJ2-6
CASRQQGSGANVLTF
TGTGCCAGCAGACAACAGGGCTCTGGGGCCAACGTCCTGACTTTC